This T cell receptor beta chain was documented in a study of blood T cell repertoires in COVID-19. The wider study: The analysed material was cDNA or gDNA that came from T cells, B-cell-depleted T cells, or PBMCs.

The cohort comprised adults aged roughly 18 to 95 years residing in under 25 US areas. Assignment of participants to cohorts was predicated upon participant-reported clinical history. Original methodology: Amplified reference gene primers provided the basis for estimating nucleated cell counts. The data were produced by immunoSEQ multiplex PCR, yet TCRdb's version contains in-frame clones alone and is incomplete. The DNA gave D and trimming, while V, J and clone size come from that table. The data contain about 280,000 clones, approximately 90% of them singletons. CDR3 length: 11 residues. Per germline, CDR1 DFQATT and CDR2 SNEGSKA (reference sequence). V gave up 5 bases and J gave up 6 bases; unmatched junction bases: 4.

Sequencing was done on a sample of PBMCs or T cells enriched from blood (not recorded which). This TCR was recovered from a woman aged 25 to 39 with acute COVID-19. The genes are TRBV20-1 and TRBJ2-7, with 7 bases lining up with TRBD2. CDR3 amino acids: CSAWEGPEQYF. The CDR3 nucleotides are TGCAGTGCTTGGGAGGGCCCCGAGCAGTACTTC.